This entry features one TCR beta chain sequence. The antigen it recognizes is unknown. One base away there is no much larger clone; base qualities are not given. In the prospective study, participants were roughly 18 to 100 years old, resided in about two dozen geographic areas of the United States, and were enrolled through a virtual design. Cohort assignment in the prospective study relied on participant-reported clinical history from a screening survey and a study questionnaire. A participant counted as exposed if, within 2 weeks of entering the study, that participant had been in contact with someone who had a PCR-confirmed or clinician-diagnosed COVID-19 case. In the prospective study, mobile phlebotomists collected whole blood, serum and a nasopharyngeal or oropharyngeal swab from each participant. Prospective study participants could optionally give additional blood draws and questionnaires over an approximately two-month period. Before DNA extraction, prospective study blood samples were shipped either frozen or at room temperature.

This specimen comes from a study of blood T cell repertoires in COVID-19 (dated by TCRdb to 2020 to 2022). Notes on the research overall: Samples from collaborators originated in the United States, Italy and Spain and spanned both the acute and convalescent phases of COVID-19. The material from the prospective study consisted of cDNA or gDNA derived from T cells, B-cell-depleted T cells, or PBMCs. Subjects who had been exposed to COVID-19, were actively infected with it, or had recovered from it provided the deeply sampled blood TCRbeta repertoires that made up the dataset. The repertoires were released in a freely available public database meant as a resource for research on the immune response to SARS-CoV-2. The samples were drawn from two sources: the first 160 participants of the ongoing ImmuneRACE study, and over 950 subjects contributed by 6 global collaborators. The sample metadata nearly always contained a de-identified subject ID, COVID-19 status, age in years and sex. Where available, HLA class I and class II types were obtained from metadata supplied by the sample provider rather than from assay-based typing. Results the study describes overall, beyond this receptor: The quantity of clinical and demographic metadata differed by source and by participant and was supplied without curation.

The immunoSEQ Assay, a bias-controlled multiplex PCR, was used to amplify TCRbeta CDR3 regions from genomic DNA. The study's processing was this. The number of nucleated cells in each sample was estimated from the amplification of reference gene primers within the assay. Sequence reads were collapsed and filtered to measure the absolute abundance of every unique TCRbeta CDR3 rearrangement. For each sample, productive Simpson clonality was calculated by taking the square root of Simpson's diversity index across productive rearrangements. This immuneACCESS table, as held by TCRdb, lists in-frame sequences with V and J called but not all clones. Of the missing ones, under half trace to an unresolved V gene in checked studies; the others have no known cause. The V and J calls and clone size were taken over from that table, and D and trimming were inferred from the DNA. Within this sample are 200,000 to 300,000 clones, with around 89% of them counted one time only. Approximately 0.9% of the sample goes to the ten largest clones.

Including cysteine and phenylalanine, the CDR3 has 13 amino acids. CDR3 DNA only is kept here, 39 bases in frame from base 1. Compared with germline, V lacks 8 bases and J lacks 6 bases; bases without a gene match: 9. From a lookup of the germline V gene, CDR1 and CDR2 are KGHSH and LQKENI. This TCR was sampled from a man over 45 who had been exposed to COVID-19. The rearranged segments are TRBV18 and TRBJ1-2; 7 junctional bases match TRBD1. Sequencing was carried out using PBMCs or T cells enriched from blood (not recorded which). The CDR3 has the sequence CASVRQGSNGYTF. The bases read TGTGCCAGCGTACGACAGGGTAGTAATGGCTACACCTTC.